These T cell receptor beta chains were read from a single sample in a study of T cell responses to AZD1222 COVID-19 vaccine. Only in-frame clones appear in the TCRdb table, and some are missing; sequencing was by immunoSEQ multiplex PCR. In the table there are some 150,000 clones, 85% to 95% of which are singletons. The source was peripheral blood, collected on day 0 of AZD1222 vaccination. The receptors were sampled from an adult in good health. CDR3s include the opening cysteine and the closing phenylalanine or tryptophan. The D gene is left open where the match is weak. Clone size is not always given. Where it is, it says once, few, many or a class for expanded clones.

clone_size	j_call	v_call	cdr3_length	d_call	cdr3_aa	cdr3_nt
NA	TRBJ2-7	TRBV6-4	15	NA	CASSVFGGGGYEQYF	TGTGCCAGCAGTGTGTTCGGGGGAGGGGGCTACGAGCAGTACTTC
NA	TRBJ2-2	TRBV12-3/TRBV12-4	11	NA	CASSFSGELFF	TGTGCCAGCAGTTTCTCCGGGGAGCTGTTTTTT
NA	TRBJ2-7	TRBV10-3	14	TRBD1	CAISPGQGDYEQYF	TGTGCCATCAGTCCCGGACAGGGAGACTACGAGCAGTACTTC
NA	TRBJ2-1	TRBV29-1	14	TRBD2	CSVVGGGLGNEQFF	TGCAGCGTTGTGGGGGGAGGGTTGGGCAATGAGCAGTTCTTC
NA	TRBJ2-1	TRBV19	15	NA	CASSSDSHRNNEQFF	TGTGCCAGTAGTTCGGATTCACATCGGAACAATGAGCAGTTCTTC
NA	TRBJ1-4	TRBV30	16	NA	CAWSVYERQGYEKLFF	TGTGCCTGGAGTGTCTACGAGCGGCAGGGTTATGAAAAACTGTTTTTT
NA	TRBJ2-1	TRBV28	17	TRBD2	CASSSVTSGRVYNEQFF	TGTGCCAGCAGTTCCGTTACTAGCGGGAGGGTATACAATGAGCAGTTCTTC
NA	TRBJ2-2	TRBV27	13	NA	CASSLGPTGELFF	TGTGCCAGCAGTTTAGGGCCCACCGGGGAGCTGTTTTTT
NA	TRBJ1-5	TRBV5-5	14	NA	CASSLGQLNQPQHF	TGTGCCAGCAGCCTCGGACAGTTAAATCAGCCCCAGCATTTT
few	TRBJ1-2	TRBV6-5	15	TRBD1	CASSYSPTGLYGYTF	TGTGCCAGCAGTTACTCCCCGACAGGGCTCTATGGCTACACCTTC
NA	TRBJ2-1	TRBV13	14	NA	CASRSRGTYNEQFF	TGTGCCAGCAGAAGTCGCGGGACTTACAATGAGCAGTTCTTC
NA	TRBJ1-2	TRBV19	13	NA	CASRLQSVDGYTF	TGTGCCAGTAGACTACAGAGTGTTGATGGCTACACCTTC
NA	TRBJ2-7	TRBV18	13	NA	CASSQGTRYEQYF	TGTGCCAGCTCACAGGGAACGAGATACGAGCAGTACTTC
NA	TRBJ1-2	TRBV5-1	13	TRBD1	CASSSGQGYGYTF	TGCGCCAGCAGCTCGGGACAGGGATATGGCTACACCTTC
NA	TRBJ1-6	TRBV5-6	17	NA	CASSLEGSGTRNSPLHF	TGTGCCAGCAGCTTGGAAGGCTCGGGGACGCGAAATTCACCCCTCCACTTT
NA	TRBJ2-7	TRBV23-1	18	NA	CASSQSAQGRLSSYEQYF	TGCGCCAGCAGTCAATCGGCCCAAGGGAGATTGAGCTCCTACGAGCAGTACTTC
NA	TRBJ1-1	TRBV5-1	13	NA	CASRRVEGTEAFF	TGCGCCAGCAGGAGGGTTGAGGGCACTGAAGCTTTCTTT
NA	TRBJ2-3	TRBV6-6	16	TRBD2	CASSHRTSGRTDTQYF	TGTGCCAGCAGTCACAGGACTAGCGGGAGAACAGATACGCAGTATTTT
NA	TRBJ2-2	TRBV19	13	NA	CASTVTGTGELFF	TGTGCCAGTACGGTAACGGGCACCGGGGAGCTGTTTTTT
NA	TRBJ2-3	TRBV5-1	14	NA	CASSSGEGADTQYF	TGCGCCAGCAGCTCGGGAGAGGGGGCAGATACGCAGTATTTT
NA	TRBJ1-1	TRBV7-8	14	NA	CASSLGGVNTEAFF	TGTGCCAGCAGCTTAGGAGGGGTGAACACTGAAGCTTTCTTT
NA	TRBJ1-2	TRBV5-1	15	NA	CASSPGTPVNYGYTF	TGCGCCAGCAGCCCTGGGACGCCTGTTAACTATGGCTACACCTTC
few	TRBJ1-1	TRBV4-1	14	NA	CASSQDPGNTEAFF	TGCGCCAGCAGCCAAGATCCAGGGAACACTGAAGCTTTCTTT
NA	TRBJ2-3	TRBV19	14	NA	CATRTFGSTDTQYF	TGTGCCACCAGGACATTCGGTAGCACAGATACGCAGTATTTT
once	TRBJ2-5	TRBV30	14	NA	CAWSGGGTMETQYF	TGTGCCTGGAGTGGTGGCGGGACGATGGAGACCCAGTACTTC
NA	TRBJ1-1	TRBV6-5	13	NA	CASRRTVETEAFF	TGTGCCAGCAGGAGGACAGTAGAGACTGAAGCTTTCTTT
NA	TRBJ2-7	TRBV9	15	TRBD2	CASSPGTSVPYEQYF	TGTGCCAGCAGCCCCGGGACTAGCGTTCCCTACGAGCAGTACTTC
NA	TRBJ1-2	TRBV10-2	13	TRBD1	CASTSDRGYGYTF	TGCGCCAGCACCTCGGACAGGGGCTATGGCTACACCTTC
NA	TRBJ2-5	TRBV7-9	15	TRBD1	CASSGWDREQETQYF	TGTGCCAGCAGCGGATGGGACAGGGAACAAGAGACCCAGTACTTC
NA	TRBJ1-2	TRBV10-3	12	NA	CAISEEDYGYTF	TGTGCCATCAGTGAAGAGGACTATGGCTACACCTTC
NA	TRBJ1-2	TRBV7-2	13	NA	CASSLGTGLRYTF	TGTGCCAGCAGCTTAGGCACAGGGTTGCGCTACACCTTC
NA	TRBJ1-5	TRBV6-5	15	NA	CASSYSRNSNQPQHF	TGTGCCAGCAGTTACAGCCGTAATAGCAATCAGCCCCAGCATTTT
NA	TRBJ1-3	TRBV5-8	16	NA	CASRLQGRGSGNTIYF	TGTGCCAGCAGACTGCAGGGCAGGGGCTCTGGAAACACCATATATTTT
once	TRBJ1-2	TRBV30	11	NA	CAWSNNYGYTF	TGTGCCTGGAGTAACAACTATGGCTACACCTTC
NA	TRBJ2-1	TRBV27	16	TRBD2	CASSLSSGSSYNEQFF	TGTGCCAGCAGTTTAAGTAGCGGGAGCTCCTACAATGAGCAGTTCTTC
NA	TRBJ1-1	TRBV4-1	13	NA	CASSQVPNTEAFF	TGCGCCAGCAGCCAAGTCCCGAACACTGAAGCTTTCTTT
NA	TRBJ1-3	TRBV5-6	13	NA	CASSLRQAATIYF	TGTGCCAGCAGCTTACGACAGGCCGCCACCATATATTTT
NA	TRBJ2-1	TRBV5-1	16	TRBD2	CASSPPGLAGYNEQFF	TGCGCCAGCAGTCCCCCAGGACTAGCGGGCTACAATGAGCAGTTCTTC
NA	TRBJ1-1	TRBV6-5	14	TRBD1	CASIFRGQNTEAFF	TGTGCCAGCATATTCAGGGGGCAAAACACTGAAGCTTTCTTT
NA	TRBJ2-2	TRBV5-1	15	TRBD1	CASSLTGGNTGELFF	TGCGCCAGCAGTTTGACAGGGGGGAACACCGGGGAGCTGTTTTTT
NA	TRBJ2-3	TRBV6-2/TRBV6-3	15	TRBD2	CASSWGAGGADTQYF	TGTGCCAGCAGTTGGGGAGCGGGAGGGGCAGATACGCAGTATTTT
NA	TRBJ2-2	TRBV19	15	NA	CASSIMDSYTGELFF	TGTGCCAGTAGTATCATGGACAGTTACACCGGGGAGCTGTTTTTT
NA	TRBJ1-3	TRBV27	15	NA	CASSLMGGAGNTIYF	TGTGCCAGCAGTTTGATGGGGGGAGCTGGAAACACCATATATTTT
once	TRBJ2-5	TRBV5-4	15	NA	CASSLDLKGQETQYF	TGTGCCAGCAGCTTGGACCTAAAGGGCCAAGAGACCCAGTACTTC
NA	TRBJ1-3	TRBV18	16	NA	CASSPLEGTAGNTIYF	TGTGCCAGCTCACCATTGGAGGGGACGGCTGGAAACACCATATATTTT
once	TRBJ1-2	TRBV6-5	15	NA	CASSYGYLPGERYTF	TGTGCCAGCAGTTACGGGTATTTACCGGGGGAACGCTACACCTTC
NA	TRBJ1-1	TRBV7-9	14	NA	CASSLARENTEAFF	TGTGCCAGCAGCTTAGCCAGGGAGAACACTGAAGCTTTCTTT
NA	TRBJ2-5	TRBV7-2	16	TRBD2	CASSPSGGPDQETQYF	TGTGCCAGCAGCCCCTCGGGGGGGCCCGACCAAGAGACCCAGTACTTC
NA	TRBJ2-7	TRBV18	14	NA	CASSPTGHSYEQYF	TGTGCCAGCTCACCCACAGGGCATTCCTACGAGCAGTACTTC
NA	TRBJ1-2	TRBV11-2	16	TRBD1	CASSQTRDRGGYGYTF	TGTGCCAGCAGCCAAACCCGGGACAGGGGAGGATATGGCTACACCTTC
NA	TRBJ2-7	TRBV6-6	13	NA	CASSWGGTYEQYF	TGTGCCAGCAGCTGGGGTGGAACCTACGAGCAGTACTTC
NA	TRBJ2-7	TRBV10-3	11	NA	CATLTGGEQYF	TGTGCCACCCTGACTGGGGGGGAGCAGTACTTC
NA	TRBJ1-1	TRBV30	14	TRBD1	CAWNRDRVGAEAFF	TGTGCCTGGAACCGGGACAGGGTGGGGGCTGAAGCTTTCTTT
NA	TRBJ2-1	TRBV7-8	21	TRBD2	CASSLARTGTSGENSYNEQFF	TGTGCCAGCAGCTTAGCGCGGACCGGGACTAGCGGAGAGAACTCCTACAATGAGCAGTTCTTC
NA	TRBJ1-1	TRBV11-2	16	TRBD1	CASSPLPGQGWPEAFF	TGTGCCAGCAGCCCCCTCCCGGGACAGGGATGGCCTGAAGCTTTCTTT
NA	TRBJ2-5	TRBV24-1	13	TRBD1	CATTPGQEETQYF	TGTGCCACCACCCCCGGACAGGAGGAGACCCAGTACTTC
NA	TRBJ1-1	TRBV27	14	NA	CASSQWALNTEAFF	TGTGCCAGCAGTCAATGGGCCCTGAACACTGAAGCTTTCTTT
NA	TRBJ1-4	TRBV5-6	14	TRBD1	CASTPQGRNEKLFF	TGTGCCAGCACCCCACAGGGGAGAAATGAAAAACTGTTTTTT
few	TRBJ2-7	TRBV7-6	17	TRBD2	CASSSSPGTSGSYEQYF	TGTGCCAGCAGCTCCTCCCCCGGGACTAGCGGGTCCTACGAGCAGTACTTC